The clone carrying this T cell receptor (beta chain) was counted only a few times. These data are taken from a study of Graves' ophthalmopathy and Graves' hyperthyroidism. The TCR beta CDR3 regions underwent amplification from RNA transcripts. RT-PCR was first run with HTBI primers, then multiplex PCR in a second round. Via MiXCR, TCRdb re-called the multiplex PCR reads, giving one row per CDR3 protein. The sample contains almost 750,000 distinct CDR3 sequences, around 40% of which appear only once. Germline-derived CDR1 and CDR2 are SGHTA and FQGNSA. Trimming cost V 0 bases and J 0 bases; bases outside gene matches: 12. This CDR3 has 19 residues.

The J gene is TRBJ1-2, the V gene TRBV7-2; 8 nucleotides line up with TRBD1. The sample was peripheral blood. The TCR originated in an adult man with Graves' ophthalmopathy. In nucleotides, the CDR3 is TGTGCCAGCAGCTTAGCGAGGGCAGGGGGCGGGGGAGCTAACTATGGCTACACCTTC. Translation: CASSLARAGGGGANYGYTF.